The clone carrying this T cell receptor beta chain was counted only a few times. This specimen comes from a study of metastatic and nonmetastatic thyroid tumors. There were no patients who had received any treatment before thyroid surgery. TCRdb reprocessed the PCR reads via MiXCR. The table shows roughly 3,900 clones, with 35% to 45% occurring only once. CDR1 is MNHEY and CDR2 is SVGEGT in the germline V gene. V was pared by 7 bases and J by 0 bases, with 19 bases between. The CDR3 consists of 17 residues. This chain connects TRBV6-2 or TRBV6-3 to TRBJ1-3; a possible D gene is TRBD1 (6 bases). The receptor was isolated from a female donor with papillary thyroid cancer or a benign thyroid nodule (not recorded which). Some clones in this sample may be carry-over from other donors' samples. Specimen: tumor tissue. The CDR3 DNA follows: TGTGCCAGCACGTGGGGTGGACAGCACAGCTCTGGAAACACCATATATTTT. It translates to CASTWGGQHSSGNTIYF.